This passage covers 20 T cell receptor beta chains from one sample sequenced in a study of T cell responses to AZD1222 COVID-19 vaccine. The data were produced by immunoSEQ multiplex PCR, yet TCRdb's version contains in-frame clones alone and is incomplete. The data contain about 140,000 clones, around 89% of them singletons. Here the sequenced sample was peripheral blood, taken 28 days after the second AZD1222 dose. The source is an adult who received the AZD1222 COVID-19 vaccine.

The chain carries TRBV30 and TRBJ2-7; D perhaps matches TRBD1 (6 bases). This CDR3 comprises 13 residues. Germline V CDR1 and CDR2: GTSNPN, SVGIG (reference sequence). Trimming shortened V by 3 bases and J by 2 bases, and 11 bases separated the two germline ends. Here the CDR3 DNA reads TGTGCCTGGAGGAAATGGGACACCTACGAGCAGTACTTC. This encodes CAWRKWDTYEQYF. The variable domain in full, with the rest retrieved from reference TRBV30 and TRBJ2-7, is SQTIHQWPATLVQPVGSPLSLECTVEGTSNPNLYWYRQAAGRGLQLLFYSVGIGQISSEVPQNLSASRPQDRQFILSSKKLLLSDSGFYLCAWRKWDTYEQYFGPGTRLTVT.

The table lists this clone with a count of one. The chain is built from TRBV2 and TRBJ1-2, with D tentatively TRBD1 (5 bases). Trimming pared 2 bases from V and 5 bases from J, leaving 18 bases between. Germline loops: CDR1 SNHLY, CDR2 FYNNEI. The length of the CDR3 is 16 residues. CDR3 nucleotide sequence: TGTGCCAGCAGTGAAAATGTAGGAGGGGAGGCGTATGGCTACACCTTC. Its translation is CASSENVGGEAYGYTF. The full variable domain, in which reference TRBV2 and TRBJ1-2 provide the parts outside the CDR3, is EPEVTQTPSHQVTQMGQEVILRCVPISNHLYFYWYRQILGQKVEFLVSFYNNEISEKSEIFDDQFSVERPDGSNFTLKIRSTKLEDSAMYFCASSENVGGEAYGYTFGSGTRLTVV.

This clone was recorded only once. This chain links TRBV12-3 or TRBV12-4 with TRBJ1-2; 8 bases align to TRBD1. J gave up 7 bases and V 6 bases, and 7 bases lay outside the gene matches. The CDR3 contains 13 residues. The CDR3 spells CASRAGQVSGYTF. CDR3 bases: TGTGCCAGCAGAGCGGGACAGGTATCTGGCTACACCTTC.

V is TRBV7-3 and J is TRBJ1-6, with TRBD1 matching 7 bases. Germline-derived CDR1 and CDR2 are SGHTA and FQGTGA. V lost 4 bases, J lost 7 bases, and 4 bases stayed unmatched. This CDR3 comprises 14 residues. The DNA for the CDR3 is TGTGCCAGCAGCTCACAGGGGCAAAATTCACCCCTCCACTTT. It specifies CASSSQGQNSPLHF.

The chain is built from TRBV7-8 and TRBJ1-5, with D uncertain. The CDR3 consists of 13 residues. V gave up 5 bases and J gave up 5 bases, with 10 bases separating them. Germline V CDR1 and CDR2: SGHVS, FQNEAQ. The CDR3 DNA sequence: TGTGCCAGCAGCCGGTTCCGAGATCAGCCCCAGCATTTT. Its protein product is CASSRFRDQPQHF.

This clone showed up many times. The genes are TRBV7-9 and TRBJ1-5, with D hard to call. The CDR3 runs 14 residues. Trimming shortened V by 1 base and J by 8 bases, and 12 bases separated the two germline ends. Looked up from germline, CDR1 is SEHNR and CDR2 is FQNEAQ (reference sequence). CDR3 loop: CASSLEGAGEPQHF. CDR3 bases: TGTGCCAGCAGCTTAGAAGGAGCCGGAGAGCCCCAGCATTTT.

The V call is TRBV28, the J call TRBJ1-6; 9 positions agree with TRBD1. J was trimmed by 4 bases and V by 6 bases; bases with no gene match: 4. CDR3 size: 15 residues. The germline CDR1 and CDR2 sequences are MDHEN and SYDVKM. The CDR3 nucleotides are TGTGCCAGCAGAAGGACAGGGGTTTATAATTCACCCCTCCACTTT. Translated: CASRRTGVYNSPLHF.

This clone was recorded only once. The V call is TRBV3-1 (or the pseudogene TRBV3-2), the J call TRBJ1-2; D ambiguous. This CDR3 comprises 16 residues. Germline CDR1 reads LGHDT; CDR2 reads YNNKEL (reference sequence). V was pared by 0 bases and J by 1 base, with 12 bases between. CDR3 region: CASSQEVIPLNYGYTF. Here the CDR3 DNA reads TGTGCCAGCAGCCAAGAGGTGATTCCGCTTAACTATGGCTACACCTTC.

The J gene is TRBJ1-2, the V gene TRBV4-3; 10 bases fit TRBD1. V trimming: 1 base; J trimming: 2 bases; junction bases outside the gene matches: 4. Germline CDR1 is LGHNA and CDR2 is YSLEER. This CDR3 is 16 amino acids long. The CDR3: CASSQAGTGANYGYTF. The CDR3 bases are TGCGCCAGCAGCCAAGCTGGGACAGGGGCAAACTATGGCTACACCTTC.

The chain joins TRBV12-3 or TRBV12-4 to TRBJ1-2, with D maybe TRBD1 (6 bases). This CDR3 spans 12 amino acids. Trimming left V 6 bases short and J 9 bases short, with 14 bases between. CDR3 in amino acids: CASRTGRTRYTF. CDR3 in DNA: TGTGCCAGCAGAACAGGGAGGACGCGCTACACCTTC.

The rearrangement joins TRBV5-1 to TRBJ2-7; TRBD2 is a possible D gene (6 bases). The CDR3 is 15 amino acids. The germline V and J ends were trimmed by 4 bases and 4 bases, with 18 bases remaining between them. Germline CDR1 is SGHRS and CDR2 is YFSETQ. CDR3 nucleotide sequence: TGCGCCAGCAGCAGCTCTGCCAGTGGGGGGTACGAGCAGTACTTC. Protein product: CASSSSASGGYEQYF.

The chain joins TRBV11-2 to TRBJ1-6; D unclear. Germline V lookup: CDR1 SGHAT, CDR2 FQNNGV. The ends were cut back, 2 bases at V and 6 bases at J, with 11 bases in the middle. The CDR3 runs to 15 residues. The CDR3 nucleotides read TGTGCCAGCAGCTTATATACGCAGACTAATTCACCCCTCCACTTT. Amino acids: CASSLYTQTNSPLHF.

The V call is TRBV5-1, the J call TRBJ2-3; 11 bases agree with TRBD2. CDR1 is SGHRS and CDR2 is YFSETQ in the germline V gene. V lost 2 bases, J lost 8 bases, and 4 bases stayed unmatched. The CDR3 loop spans 14 amino acids. The CDR3 DNA sequence: TGCGCCAGCAGCTTACTAGCGGGAGAGGGTACGCAGTATTTT. Translating gives CASSLLAGEGTQYF.

The chain employs TRBV6-6 and TRBJ1-3; D may be TRBD1 (5 bases). The CDR3 consists of 16 residues. Germline loops: CDR1 MNHNY, CDR2 SVGAGI (reference sequence). Trimming pared 8 bases from V and 1 base from J, leaving 18 bases between. CDR3 residues: CASGENTGPSGNTIYF. In nucleotides, the CDR3 is TGTGCCAGCGGCGAGAATACAGGTCCATCTGGAAACACCATATATTTT.

The DNA for the CDR3 is TGTGCCAGCAGCTTCCGCAAGACAGGGTACACTGAAGCTTTCTTT. This encodes CASSFRKTGYTEAFF. The chain is built from TRBV5-6 and TRBJ1-1, with TRBD1 identical over 7 bases. The germline V gene has CDR1 SGHDT and CDR2 YYEEEE. The CDR3 totals 15 residues. The J segment lost 3 bases and the V segment lost 2 bases, leaving 7 bases of the junction unmatched.

The J gene is TRBJ1-5, the V gene TRBV21-1. TRBV21-1 is marked as a pseudogene. There are 17 residues in the CDR3. The CDR3: CASSNGLRESGNQPQHF. Here the CDR3 DNA reads TGTGCCAGCAGCAATGGACTGAGGGAAAGCGGCAATCAGCCCCAGCATTTT.

V and J are TRBV10-3 and TRBJ1-2; D unresolved. Trimming took off 7 bases at V and 3 bases at J, with 9 bases between the two ends. The germline V gene has CDR1 ENHRY and CDR2 SYGVKD. The CDR3 contains 12 residues. This chain's CDR3 is CAITTEDYGYTF. The CDR3 DNA reads TGTGCCATCACCACTGAAGACTATGGCTACACCTTC.

V is TRBV11-2 and J is TRBJ1-1, with D possibly TRBD1 on 6 matching bases. Germline-derived CDR1 and CDR2 are SGHAT and FQNNGV. The CDR3 extends over 16 amino acids. Trimming removed 7 bases at V and 1 base at J, with 19 bases between. Written as DNA, the CDR3 is TGTGCCAGCATCCTAGTAGCGACAGGCTCGAACACTGAAGCTTTCTTT. It codes for CASILVATGSNTEAFF. The complete variable domain, with remaining parts taken from reference TRBV11-2 and TRBJ1-1, reads EAGVAQSPRYKIIEKRQSVAFWCNPISGHATLYWYQQILGQGPKLLIQFQNNGVVDDSQLPKDRFSAERLKGVDSTLKIQPAKLEDSAVYLCASILVATGSNTEAFFGQGTRLTVV.

This sequence joins TRBV7-6 and TRBJ1-3; the D gene is possibly TRBD1 (5 bases). The CDR3 runs to 15 residues. V was clipped by 5 bases and J by 3 bases, with 14 bases between them. Germline lookup yields CDR1 SGHVS and CDR2 FNYEAQ. The CDR3 loop reads CASSQLEGHGNTIYF. In nucleotides, the CDR3 is TGTGCCAGCAGCCAGTTGGAGGGGCATGGAAACACCATATATTTT.

The rearrangement joins TRBV12-3 or TRBV12-4 to TRBJ1-2; possibly TRBD1 for D (5 bases). V lost 7 bases and J 6 bases, leaving 12 bases between the germline ends. There are 12 residues in the CDR3. The CDR3, as DNA: TGTGCCAGCATCCTGGGGGGAGATGGCTACACCTTC. Its translation is CASILGGDGYTF.